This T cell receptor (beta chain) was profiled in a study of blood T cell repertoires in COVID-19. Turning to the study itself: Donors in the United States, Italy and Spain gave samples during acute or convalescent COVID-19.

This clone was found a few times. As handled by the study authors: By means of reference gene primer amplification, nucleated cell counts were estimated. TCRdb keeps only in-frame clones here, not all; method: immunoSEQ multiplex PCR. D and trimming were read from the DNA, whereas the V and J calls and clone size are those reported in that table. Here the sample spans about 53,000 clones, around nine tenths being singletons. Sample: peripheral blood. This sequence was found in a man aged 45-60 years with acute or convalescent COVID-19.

This CDR3 reads CASSPEIQGAPNSPLHF. In nucleotides, the CDR3 is TGTGCCAGCAGCCCAGAGATTCAGGGGGCTCCCAATTCACCCCTCCACTTT. This sequence joins TRBV5-5 and TRBJ1-6; 8 nucleotides agree with TRBD1. In germline, CDR1 is SGHKS, CDR2 YYEKEE (reference sequence). The trim removed 4 bases at V and 7 bases at J, leaving 13 bases unmatched. The CDR3 length is 17 residues.